This TCR beta chain emerged from a study of OX40 agonist ivuxolimab in advanced cancers. Study information: Patients were dosed intravenously with ivuxolimab at 0.01 to 10 mg/kg every 2 weeks.

Whole-study results and caveats: Relatively little clonal expansion, among the lowest observed, appeared in partial responders at 0.1-3.0 mg/kg. On average, CD8+ T cells showed a greater number of expanded clones than CD4+.

This CDR3 spans 16 amino acids. CDR1 and CDR2 from the germline V gene are SNHLY and FYNNEI. V was clipped by 10 bases and J by 7 bases; unmatched bases: 14. Method: immunoSEQ multiplex PCR; TCRdb's copy keeps in-frame clones and lacks some. The sample gives roughly 76,000 clones, approximately 90% of which show up once; about 7.1% is in the top ten. As for this clone: Its specificity is unknown.

The gene calls are TRBV2 and TRBJ1-6; 9 positions agree with TRBD1. Here the sequenced sample was CD4+ or CD8+ T cells sorted from blood, taken in a trial of the OX40 agonist ivuxolimab. This receptor was identified in an adult with an advanced solid tumor such as melanoma, head and neck, liver or kidney cancer. CDR3 loop: CAITPGQGLINSPLHF. The CDR3 nucleotides are TGTGCCATCACCCCGGGACAGGGATTGATAAATTCACCCCTCCACTTT.